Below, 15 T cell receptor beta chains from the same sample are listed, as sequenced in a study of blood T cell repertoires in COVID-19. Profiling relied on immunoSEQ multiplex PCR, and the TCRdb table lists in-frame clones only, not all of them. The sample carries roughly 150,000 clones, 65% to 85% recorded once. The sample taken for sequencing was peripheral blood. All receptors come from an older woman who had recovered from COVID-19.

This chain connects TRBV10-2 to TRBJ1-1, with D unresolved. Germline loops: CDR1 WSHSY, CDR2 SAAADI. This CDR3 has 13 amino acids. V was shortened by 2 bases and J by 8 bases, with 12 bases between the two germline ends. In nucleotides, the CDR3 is TGCGCCAGCAGTGAGCGGCAGGTTGGAGAAGCTTTCTTT. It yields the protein CASSERQVGEAFF.

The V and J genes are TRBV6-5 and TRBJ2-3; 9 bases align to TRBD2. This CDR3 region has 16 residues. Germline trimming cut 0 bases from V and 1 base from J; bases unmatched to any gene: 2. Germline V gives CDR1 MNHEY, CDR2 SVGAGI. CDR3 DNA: TGTGCCAGCAGTTACTCGCGCGGGGGGGGCACAGATACGCAGTATTTT. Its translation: CASSYSRGGGTDTQYF.

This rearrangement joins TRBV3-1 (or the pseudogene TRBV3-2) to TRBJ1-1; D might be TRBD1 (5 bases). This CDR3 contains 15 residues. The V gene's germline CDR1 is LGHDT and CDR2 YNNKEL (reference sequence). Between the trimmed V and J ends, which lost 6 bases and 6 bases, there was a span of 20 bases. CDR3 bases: TGTGCCAGCAGTCCGTCCCTGGGCCAGACAGCTGAAGCTTTCTTT. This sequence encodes CASSPSLGQTAEAFF.

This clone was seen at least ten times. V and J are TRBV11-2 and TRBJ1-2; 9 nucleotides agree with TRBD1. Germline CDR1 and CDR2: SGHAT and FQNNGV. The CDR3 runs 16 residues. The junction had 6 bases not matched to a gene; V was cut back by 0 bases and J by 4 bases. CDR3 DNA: TGTGCCAGCAGCTTAGATGGGGGGACAGGGAGCTATGGCTACACCTTC. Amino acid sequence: CASSLDGGTGSYGYTF.

The CDR3 loop reads CASRPRGTQGPQHF. Here the CDR3 DNA reads TGTGCCAGTAGACCTAGGGGGACCCAGGGGCCCCAGCATTTT. The V and J genes are TRBV19 and TRBJ1-5, with D maybe TRBD1 (6 bases). V dropped 6 bases and J dropped 9 bases, with 18 bases sitting between them. Germline V CDR1 and CDR2: LNHDA, SQIVND (reference sequence). There are 14 residues in the CDR3. The whole variable domain, filled in from reference TRBV19 and TRBJ1-5, reads DGGITQSPKYLFRKEGQNVTLSCEQNLNHDAMYWYRQDPGQGLRLIYYSQIVNDFQKGDIAEGYSVSREKKESFPLTVTSAQKNPTAFYLCASRPRGTQGPQHFGDGTRLSIL.

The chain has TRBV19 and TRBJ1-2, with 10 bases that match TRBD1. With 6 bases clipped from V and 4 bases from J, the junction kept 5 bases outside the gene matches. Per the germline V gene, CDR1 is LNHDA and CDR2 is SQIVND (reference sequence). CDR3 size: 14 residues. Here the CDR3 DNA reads TGTGCCAGTAGGAGACAGGGGGCAGGCTATGGCTACACCTTC. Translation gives CASRRQGAGYGYTF.

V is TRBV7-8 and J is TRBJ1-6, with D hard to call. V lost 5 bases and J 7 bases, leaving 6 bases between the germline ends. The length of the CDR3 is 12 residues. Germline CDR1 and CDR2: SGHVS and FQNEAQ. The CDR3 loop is CASSPRNSPLHF. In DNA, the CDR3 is TGTGCCAGCAGCCCCCGGAATTCACCCCTCCACTTT.

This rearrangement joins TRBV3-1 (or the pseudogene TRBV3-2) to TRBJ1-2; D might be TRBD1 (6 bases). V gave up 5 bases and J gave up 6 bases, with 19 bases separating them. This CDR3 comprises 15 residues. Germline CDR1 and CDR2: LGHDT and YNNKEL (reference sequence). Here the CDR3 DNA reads TGTGCCAGCAGCAACAGGGCCCTACTACCCCATGGCTACACCTTC. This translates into CASSNRALLPHGYTF.

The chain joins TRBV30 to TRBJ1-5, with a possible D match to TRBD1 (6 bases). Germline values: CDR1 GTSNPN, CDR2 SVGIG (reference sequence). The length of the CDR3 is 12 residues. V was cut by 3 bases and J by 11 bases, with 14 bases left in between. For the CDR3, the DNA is TGTGCCTGGAGGCCCCGAGGGGGGGCCCAGCATTTT. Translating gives CAWRPRGGAQHF.

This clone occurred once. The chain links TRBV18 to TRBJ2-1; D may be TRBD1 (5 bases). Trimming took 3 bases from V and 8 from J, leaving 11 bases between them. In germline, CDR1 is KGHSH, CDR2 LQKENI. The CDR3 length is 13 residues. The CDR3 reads CASSPNQGDEQFF. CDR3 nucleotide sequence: TGTGCCAGCTCACCGAACCAGGGCGATGAGCAGTTCTTC.

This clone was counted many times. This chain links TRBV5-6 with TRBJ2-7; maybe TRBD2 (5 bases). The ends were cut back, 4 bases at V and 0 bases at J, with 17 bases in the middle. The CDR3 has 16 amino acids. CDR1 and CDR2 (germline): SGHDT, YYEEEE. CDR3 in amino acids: CASSPGVTVSSYEQYF. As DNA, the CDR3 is TGTGCCAGCAGCCCCGGGGTGACCGTCAGCTCCTACGAGCAGTACTTC.

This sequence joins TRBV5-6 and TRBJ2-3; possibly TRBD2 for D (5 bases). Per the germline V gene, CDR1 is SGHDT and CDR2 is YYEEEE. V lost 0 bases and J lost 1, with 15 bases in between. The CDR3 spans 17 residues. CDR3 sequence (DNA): TGTGCCAGCAGCTTGGCCCGCCCGGGGTCTGGCACAGATACGCAGTATTTT. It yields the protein CASSLARPGSGTDTQYF.

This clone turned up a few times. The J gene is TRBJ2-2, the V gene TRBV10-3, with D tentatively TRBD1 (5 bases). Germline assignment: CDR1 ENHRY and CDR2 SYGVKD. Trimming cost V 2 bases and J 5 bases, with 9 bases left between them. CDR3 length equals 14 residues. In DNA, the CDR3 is TGTGCCATCAGTGAGGACAGTAGGACCGGGGAGCTGTTTTTT. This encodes CAISEDSRTGELFF.

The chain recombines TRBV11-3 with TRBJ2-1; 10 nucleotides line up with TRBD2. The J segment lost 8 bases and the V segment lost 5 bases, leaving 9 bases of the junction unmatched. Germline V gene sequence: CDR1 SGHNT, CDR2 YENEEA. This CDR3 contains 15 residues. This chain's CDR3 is CASSLTLAGVHEQFF. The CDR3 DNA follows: TGTGCCAGCAGCCTTACGCTAGCGGGAGTTCATGAGCAGTTCTTC.

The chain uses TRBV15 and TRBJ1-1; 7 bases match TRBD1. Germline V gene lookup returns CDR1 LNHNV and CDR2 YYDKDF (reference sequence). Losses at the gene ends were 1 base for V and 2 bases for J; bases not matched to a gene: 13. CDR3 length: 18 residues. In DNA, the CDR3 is TGTGCCACCAGCAGAGGTGCGGTGAGGGGGACAGCTAACACTGAAGCTTTCTTT. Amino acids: CATSRGAVRGTANTEAFF.